These 7 T cell receptor beta chains were sequenced from one sample in a study of T cell repertoires in cytomegalovirus infection. TCRdb itself ran the reads through MiXCR, one entry per CDR3 protein. The sample yields about 700,000 distinct CDR3 sequences, roughly 36% seen once. No antigen is known for these receptors. The source was cultured PBMCs, collected from culture after CMV antigen stimulation. The receptors derive from a human donor in good health (CMV status not recorded). Some clones in this sample may be carry-over from other donors' samples.

This chain joins TRBV12-3 or TRBV12-4 and TRBJ2-5; no reliable D call. This CDR3 has 19 residues. The V gene lost 3 bases and the J gene lost 1 base, with 24 bases spanning the gap. CDR3 in DNA: TGTGCCAGCAGTTTGGGCGCGTATGCCGTTCTGGCCTTCCAAGAGACCCAGTACTTC. Residues: CASSLGAYAVLAFQETQYF.

This clonotype was counted only a few times. The chain couples TRBV6-1 to TRBJ2-3; D is undetermined. The CDR3 runs 13 residues. V was pared by 5 bases and J by 2 bases, with 8 bases between. Germline V lookup: CDR1 MNHNS, CDR2 SASEGT. In DNA, the CDR3 is TGTGCCAGCAGTCGAGCCCACACAGATACGCAGTATTTT. Translated, it gives CASSRAHTDTQYF.

The chain combines TRBV10-3 with TRBJ2-1; D is perhaps TRBD1 or TRBD2 (5 bases each). The length of the CDR3 is 14 residues. The germline V gene encodes CDR1 ENHRY and CDR2 SYGVKD. V lost 7 bases to trimming and J lost 0 bases, with 10 bases between them. The CDR3: CAITPGSSYNEQFF. The CDR3 region has the DNA TGTGCCATCACGCCAGGGAGCTCCTACAATGAGCAGTTCTTC.

This chain uses TRBV6-2 or TRBV6-3 with TRBJ1-1, with 7 bases matching TRBD1. Germline trimming cut 6 bases from V and 1 base from J; bases unmatched to any gene: 8. CDR1 and CDR2 from the germline V gene are MNHEY and SVGEGT. This CDR3 has 15 residues. The CDR3 DNA is TGTGCCAGCAGAAAGACGGGACAGCAGAACACTGAAGCTTTCTTT. This encodes CASRKTGQQNTEAFF.

This clonotype was found many times. The chain recombines TRBV7-2 with TRBJ2-2; D gene ambiguous. Trimming took off 1 base at V and 6 bases at J, with 9 bases between the two ends. Germline CDR1 and CDR2: SGHTA and FQGNSA. The CDR3 runs 14 residues. CDR3 coding DNA: TGTGCCAGCAGCTTAGTCTGGGGATCCGGGGAGCTGTTTTTT. Encoded protein: CASSLVWGSGELFF.

In this sample, this clonotype turned up a few times. V usage is TRBV4-3 and J usage is TRBJ2-1, with D tentatively TRBD2 (7 bases). V was cut by 0 bases and J by 9 bases, with 12 bases left in between. The CDR3 runs to 14 residues. Germline CDR1 LGHNA, CDR2 YSLEER. CDR3 nucleotide sequence: TGCGCCAGCAGCCAAGATGGGGGGGCGGGTGAGCAGTTCTTC. Translated, it gives CASSQDGGAGEQFF.

In this sample, this clonotype turned up once. The rearrangement uses TRBV7-9 and TRBJ2-3; the match to TRBD2 covers 7 bases. In germline, CDR1 is SEHNR, CDR2 FQNEAQ (reference sequence). The CDR3 loop spans 14 amino acids. J was trimmed by 4 bases and V by 5 bases; bases with no gene match: 6. In DNA, the CDR3 is TGTGCCAGCAGCGACGCGGGAGAACCAGATACGCAGTATTTT. Protein product: CASSDAGEPDTQYF.